This T cell receptor beta chain was captured by sequencing in a study of molecular identifiers for immune sequencing clone quantification. Overall study results and limits: Spiked Jurkat TCR RNA equivalent to one cell reportedly surfaced among roughly 1 million naive cells.

This clonotype appeared once. What it binds is unknown. Listed TCR primers and previously described methods were used for bulk TCR libraries. TCRdb ran MiXCR on the PCR reads and lists one entry per CDR3 protein. The sample contains over 85,000 distinct CDR3 sequences, around a quarter of which appear only once. The CDR3 is 14 residues long. The germline CDR1 and CDR2 sequences are SGDLS and YYNGEE. Trimming took off 1 base at V and 9 bases at J, with 11 bases between the two ends. The sequencing input was naive CD8+ T cells from blood, with Jurkat cell RNA spiked in. Subset denoted: FACS-sorted CD8+CD4-CCR7+CD45RA+ naive T cells. V and J are TRBV9 and TRBJ1-6; maybe TRBD1 (5 bases). The TCR comes from a human donor in good health. Some libraries in this study had Jurkat cell RNA spiked in. In DNA, the CDR3 is TGTGCCAGCAGCGTATCAGGGTTAAGTTCACCCCTCCACTTT. Its translation: CASSVSGLSSPLHF.